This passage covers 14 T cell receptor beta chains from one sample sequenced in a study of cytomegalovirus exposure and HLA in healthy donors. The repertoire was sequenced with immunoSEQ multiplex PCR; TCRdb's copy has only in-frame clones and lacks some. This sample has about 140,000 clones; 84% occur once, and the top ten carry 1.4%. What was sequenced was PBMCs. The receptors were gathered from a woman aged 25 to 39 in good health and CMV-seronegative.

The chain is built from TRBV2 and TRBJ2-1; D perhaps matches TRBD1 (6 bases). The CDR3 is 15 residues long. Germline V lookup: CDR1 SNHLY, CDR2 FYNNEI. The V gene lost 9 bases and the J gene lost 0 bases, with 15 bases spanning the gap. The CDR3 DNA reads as TGTGCCAGTACAGGGTTGGGGATCTCCTACAATGAGCAGTTCTTC. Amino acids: CASTGLGISYNEQFF.

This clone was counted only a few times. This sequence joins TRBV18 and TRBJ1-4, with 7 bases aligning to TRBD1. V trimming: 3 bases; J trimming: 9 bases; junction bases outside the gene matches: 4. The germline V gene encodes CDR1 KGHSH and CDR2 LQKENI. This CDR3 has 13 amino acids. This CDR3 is CASSPIQGKKLFF. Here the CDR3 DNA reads TGTGCCAGCTCACCGATACAGGGGAAAAAACTGTTTTTT.

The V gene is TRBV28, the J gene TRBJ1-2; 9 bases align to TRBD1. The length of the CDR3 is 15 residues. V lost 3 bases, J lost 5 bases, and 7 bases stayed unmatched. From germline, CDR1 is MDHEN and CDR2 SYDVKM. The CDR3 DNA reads TGTGCCAGCAGTTTCGGGGACAGGGACTATTATGGCTACACCTTC. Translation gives CASSFGDRDYYGYTF.

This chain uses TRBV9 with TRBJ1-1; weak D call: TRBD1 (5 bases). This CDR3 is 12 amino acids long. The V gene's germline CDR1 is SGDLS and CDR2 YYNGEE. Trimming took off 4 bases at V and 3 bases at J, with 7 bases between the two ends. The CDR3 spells CASSPQDTEAFF. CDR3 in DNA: TGTGCCAGCAGCCCACAGGACACTGAAGCTTTCTTT.

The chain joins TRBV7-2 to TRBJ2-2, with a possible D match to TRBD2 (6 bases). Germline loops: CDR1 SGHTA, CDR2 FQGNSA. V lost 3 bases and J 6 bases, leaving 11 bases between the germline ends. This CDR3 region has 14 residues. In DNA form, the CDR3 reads TGTGCCAGCAGCTTGCGGGGTTGGTCCGGGGAGCTGTTTTTT. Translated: CASSLRGWSGELFF.

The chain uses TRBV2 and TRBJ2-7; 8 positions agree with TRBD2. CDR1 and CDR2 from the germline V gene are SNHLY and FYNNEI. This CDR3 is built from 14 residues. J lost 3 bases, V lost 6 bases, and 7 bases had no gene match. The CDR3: CASSGRGGRYEQYF. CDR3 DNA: TGTGCCAGCAGCGGCCGGGGGGGGCGCTACGAGCAGTACTTC.

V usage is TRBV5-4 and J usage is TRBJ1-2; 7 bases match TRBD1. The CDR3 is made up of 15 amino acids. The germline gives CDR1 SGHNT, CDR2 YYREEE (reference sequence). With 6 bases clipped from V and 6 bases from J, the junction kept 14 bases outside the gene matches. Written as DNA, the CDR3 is TGTGCCAGCAACAACCAGGCGGCAGGGGGAAATGGCTACACCTTC. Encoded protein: CASNNQAAGGNGYTF.

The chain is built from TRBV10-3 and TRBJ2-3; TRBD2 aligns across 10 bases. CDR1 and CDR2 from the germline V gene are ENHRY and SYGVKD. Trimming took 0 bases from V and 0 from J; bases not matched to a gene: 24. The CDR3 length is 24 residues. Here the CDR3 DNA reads TGTGCCATCAGTGAGTCGATAGCGGGGGGACAACAAGCCAAGGGTCATGAAAGCACAGATACGCAGTATTTT. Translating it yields CAISESIAGGQQAKGHESTDTQYF.

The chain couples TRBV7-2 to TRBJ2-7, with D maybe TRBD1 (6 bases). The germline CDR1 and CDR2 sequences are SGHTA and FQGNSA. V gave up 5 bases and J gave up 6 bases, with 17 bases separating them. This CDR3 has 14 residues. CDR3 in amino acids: CASSRQPSGAEQYF. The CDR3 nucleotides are TGTGCCAGCAGCCGCCAGCCGTCAGGGGCCGAGCAGTACTTC.

In DNA, the CDR3 is TGCGCCAGCAGCGCAACAGCTTCCCAAGAGACCCAGTACTTC. Its protein is CASSATASQETQYF. The gene calls are TRBV5-1 and TRBJ2-5; D gene uncertain. The CDR3 contains 14 residues. Looked up from germline, CDR1 is SGHRS and CDR2 is YFSETQ. V was clipped by 4 bases and J by 1 base, with 11 bases between them. The whole variable domain, remainder taken from reference TRBV5-1 and TRBJ2-5, is KAGVTQTPRYLIKTRGQQVTLSCSPISGHRSVSWYQQTPGQGLQFLFEYFSETQRNKGNFPGRFSGRQFSNSRSEMNVSTLELGDSALYLCASSATASQETQYFGPGTRLLVL.

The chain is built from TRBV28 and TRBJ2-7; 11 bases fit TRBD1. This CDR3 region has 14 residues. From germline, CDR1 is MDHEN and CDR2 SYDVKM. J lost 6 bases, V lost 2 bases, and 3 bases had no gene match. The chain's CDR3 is CASSLGQGAGEQYF. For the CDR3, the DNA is TGTGCCAGCAGTTTAGGACAGGGGGCGGGCGAGCAGTACTTC. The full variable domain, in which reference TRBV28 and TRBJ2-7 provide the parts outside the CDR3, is DVKVTQSSRYLVKRTGEKVFLECVQDMDHENMFWYRQDPGLGLRLIYFSYDVKMKEKGDIPEGYSVSREKKERFSLILESASTNQTSMYLCASSLGQGAGEQYFGPGTRLTVT.

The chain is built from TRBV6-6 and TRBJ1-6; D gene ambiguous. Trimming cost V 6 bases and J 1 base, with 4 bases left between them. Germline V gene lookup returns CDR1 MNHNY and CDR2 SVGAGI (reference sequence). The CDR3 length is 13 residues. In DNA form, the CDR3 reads TGTGCCAGCAGGGCATCCTATAATTCACCCCTCCACTTT. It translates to CASRASYNSPLHF.

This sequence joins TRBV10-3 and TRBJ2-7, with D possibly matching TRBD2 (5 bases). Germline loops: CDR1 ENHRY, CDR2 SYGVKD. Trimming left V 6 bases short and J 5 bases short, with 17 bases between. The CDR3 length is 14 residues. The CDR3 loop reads CAIRDNEGGHEQYF. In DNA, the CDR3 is TGTGCCATCAGGGATAACGAAGGAGGCCACGAGCAGTACTTC.

DNA of the CDR3: TGTGCCAGCAGAACCTCGGACAGCCTCTATGGCTACACCTTC. It specifies CASRTSDSLYGYTF. This chain joins TRBV7-2 and TRBJ1-2; a weak D match, TRBD1 (6 bases). The length of the CDR3 is 14 residues. The germline gives CDR1 SGHTA, CDR2 FQGNSA. V lost 6 bases, J lost 4 bases, and 15 bases lay in between.